This TCR beta chain was captured by sequencing in a study of T cells after posttransplantation cyclophosphamide. This clone has a count of ten or more. The antigen remains unidentified. On the day of bone marrow donation, the related graft donor provided peripheral blood. Study results and limitations: Later blood repertoires were often dominated by clones from the donor CD8+ memory compartment. Blood and skin or GI T cell repertoires showed limited TRB overlap. Recipient CMV seropositivity and CMV reactivation strongly tracked TRB clonality.

Method: immunoSEQ multiplex PCR; TCRdb's copy keeps in-frame clones and lacks some. This repertoire lists about 30,000 clones without singletons; around 3% sits in the top ten. CDR1 and CDR2 from the germline V gene are MGHDK and SYGVNS. The CDR3 spans 14 residues. V was pared by 4 bases and J by 7 bases, with 13 bases between. The chain is built from TRBV25-1 and TRBJ2-2; D might be TRBD1 (6 bases). Sequenced input: PBMCs. This receptor was obtained from a woman aged 60-70 years in good health, CMV-negative, and a related stem cell transplant donor. Written as DNA, the CDR3 is TGTGCCAGCAGTGTGAGAGGGGACATCGGGGAGCTGTTTTTT. It translates to CASSVRGDIGELFF.